Below, 18 T cell receptor beta chains from the same sample are listed, as sequenced in a study of T cells in Graves' hyperthyroidism and ophthalmopathy. The source material, RNA transcripts, was used to amplify TCR beta CDR3 regions. Researchers ran a first-round RT-PCR on the TCR CDR3 using the HTBI primer set. TCRdb reanalysed the multiplex PCR reads using MiXCR and keeps one entry per CDR3 protein. The table records around 300,000 distinct CDR3 sequences, 13% of them present only once. Input material: blood. The origin of the receptors is a woman aged 25-40 years with Graves' hyperthyroidism that later progressed to Graves' ophthalmopathy.

This clonotype came up once. The CDR3 DNA sequence: TGTGCCACCAGCAGCGTGGGGGGGGAAACTGAAGCTTTCTTT. Protein product: CATSSVGGETEAFF. The J gene is TRBJ1-1, the V gene TRBV15; D possibly corresponds to TRBD1 (5 bases). V lost 3 bases to trimming and J lost 5 bases, with 13 bases between them. The CDR3 has 14 residues. Germline assignment: CDR1 LNHNV and CDR2 YYDKDF (reference sequence).

In this sample, this clonotype turned up a few times. The rearrangement links TRBV6-2 or TRBV6-3 to TRBJ2-2, with 7 bases matching TRBD1. The V gene end was trimmed by 6 bases and the J gene end by 3 bases; junction bases not matched to a gene: 7. The CDR3 extends over 15 amino acids. Germline V CDR1 and CDR2: MNHEY, SVGEGT. The CDR3 coding sequence is TGTGCCAGCAGCATCCGACAGGGTGACACCGGGGAGCTGTTTTTT. It translates to CASSIRQGDTGELFF.

This clonotype has more than one count but fewer than ten. The chain joins TRBV7-9 to TRBJ1-2; D is possibly TRBD1 (5 bases). CDR3 length: 16 amino acids. V was cut by 5 bases and J by 2 bases, with 18 bases left in between. Germline CDR1 is SEHNR and CDR2 is FQNEAQ (reference sequence). The CDR3 DNA reads TGTGCCAGCAGCACCCTCGGTTGGGGCAGCAACTATGGCTACACCTTC. This codes for CASSTLGWGSNYGYTF.

The table lists this clonotype with many counts. The J gene is TRBJ1-5, the V gene TRBV12-3 or TRBV12-4; perhaps TRBD1 as D (5 bases). The CDR3 length is 13 residues. Trimming pared 6 bases from V and 7 bases from J, leaving 13 bases between. The CDR3 sequence: CASSQDSRQPQHF. In DNA form, the CDR3 reads TGTGCCAGCAGCCAAGACAGTCGGCAGCCCCAGCATTTT.

This clonotype appeared many times. V usage is TRBV11-3 and J usage is TRBJ2-2; TRBD2 agrees at 10 bases. Germline V gives CDR1 SGHNT, CDR2 YENEEA. The CDR3 is made up of 16 amino acids. The V gene end was trimmed by 1 base and the J gene end by 6 bases; junction bases not matched to a gene: 5. The CDR3 nucleotides are TGTGCCAGCAGCTTAGGGCTAGCGGGAGCTGCCGGGGAGCTGTTTTTT. Protein sequence: CASSLGLAGAAGELFF.

This clonotype came up many times. This chain links TRBV14 with TRBJ2-2, with D tentatively TRBD2 (5 bases). Looked up from germline, CDR1 is SGHDN and CDR2 is FVKESK. The CDR3 length is 14 residues. Trimming pared 5 bases from V and 4 bases from J, leaving 11 bases between. The DNA of the CDR3 is TGTGCCAGCAGCGCCGACTACTCCACCGGGGAGCTGTTTTTT. Translation gives CASSADYSTGELFF.

This clonotype occurred many times. The chain joins TRBV3-1 to TRBJ2-4; D gene uncertain. Trimming removed 4 bases from V and 0 bases from J, with 4 bases in between. Per the germline V gene, CDR1 is LGHDT and CDR2 is YNNKEL (reference sequence). The CDR3 totals 13 residues. CDR3 bases: TGTGCCAGCAGCCCCCTAGCCAAAAACATTCAGTACTTC. Protein product: CASSPLAKNIQYF.

This clonotype was seen many times. The V and J genes are TRBV19 and TRBJ2-3, with D perhaps assigned TRBD1 or TRBD2 (5 bases each). The CDR3 runs 15 residues. V shed 5 bases and J shed 6 bases, with 18 bases lying between them. CDR1 and CDR2 from the germline V gene are LNHDA and SQIVND (reference sequence). CDR3 sequence: CASSLSWGRLDTQYF. The CDR3 nucleotides read TGTGCCAGTAGTCTTAGTTGGGGACGGCTGGATACGCAGTATTTT.

The sample holds many counts of this clonotype. The J gene is TRBJ1-6, the V gene TRBV27; 9 bases agree with TRBD1. The CDR3 contains 17 residues. V dropped 5 bases and J dropped 5; count of bases not matched to a gene: 10. Germline V gives CDR1 MNHEY, CDR2 SMNVEV (reference sequence). The CDR3 DNA reads as TGTGCCAGCAGTCGGCTGGACAGGGGAAGCAATAATTCACCCCTCCACTTT. Translation: CASSRLDRGSNNSPLHF.

This clonotype appeared a few times. The rearrangement links TRBV6-5 to TRBJ2-3, with D perhaps matching TRBD2 (5 bases). The CDR3 contains 14 residues. The ends were cut back, 2 bases at V and 0 bases at J, with 6 bases in the middle. Germline-derived CDR1 and CDR2 are MNHEY and SVGAGI. The CDR3 nucleotides read TGTGCCAGCAGTTACCAGCGGAGCACAGATACGCAGTATTTT. Its protein product is CASSYQRSTDTQYF.

There are many counts of this clonotype. The chain couples TRBV30 to TRBJ2-7; D may correspond to TRBD1 or TRBD2 (5 bases each). The V and J ends lost 2 bases and 3 bases respectively, with 8 bases between them. The CDR3 contains 12 residues. Germline CDR1 reads GTSNPN; CDR2 reads SVGIG (reference sequence). The CDR3 DNA reads TGTGCCTGGAGTTGGGACGTCTACGAGCAGTACTTC. It is translated as CAWSWDVYEQYF.

This clonotype was detected many times. The rearrangement links TRBV27 to TRBJ2-1; TRBD2 matches 10 bases. Germline values: CDR1 MNHEY, CDR2 SMNVEV (reference sequence). The ends lost 4 bases at V and 9 bases at J; junction bases unmatched: 6. The CDR3 is made up of 14 amino acids. The CDR3 region has the DNA TGTGCCAGCAGTTCAAGCGGGAGGGCCACTGAGCAGTTCTTC. Amino acid sequence: CASSSSGRATEQFF.

There are many counts of this clonotype. CDR3 in DNA: TGCGCCAGCAGCCAAGAAGGGGGTGGAGGACAGCCCCAGCATTTT. This encodes CASSQEGGGGQPQHF. The chain couples TRBV4-1 to TRBJ1-5; TRBD1 is a possible D gene (6 bases). Trimming pared 0 bases from V and 7 bases from J, leaving 13 bases between. This CDR3 spans 15 amino acids. Germline assignment: CDR1 MGHRA and CDR2 YSYEKL.

About this clonotype: This may come from a read error, since a much larger clone is one base off. Here the CDR3 omits its conserved ending phenylalanine or tryptophan, so a read error is the likely source. J is TRBJ2-7 and V is TRBV10-3; D is unclear. The germline V and J ends were trimmed by 2 bases and 1 base, with 15 bases remaining between them. Per germline, CDR1 ENHRY and CDR2 SYGVKD. This CDR3 comprises 16 residues. CDR3: CAISETRADPSYEQYC. In DNA, the CDR3 is TGTGCCATCAGTGAGACCCGGGCTGACCCTTCCTACGAGCAGTACTGC.

There are many counts of this clonotype. This chain links TRBV18 with TRBJ2-5; D uncertain. Germline CDR1 reads KGHSH; CDR2 reads LQKENI. This CDR3 is 12 amino acids long. The V gene lost 6 bases and the J gene lost 4 bases, with 9 bases spanning the gap. The CDR3: CASSPKGETQYF. The CDR3 DNA follows: TGTGCCAGCTCGCCTAAGGGAGAGACCCAGTACTTC. Supplemented by reference TRBV18 and TRBJ2-5, the full variable domain reads NAGVMQNPRHLVRRRGQEARLRCSPMKGHSHVYWYRQLPEEGLKFMVYLQKENIIDESGMPKERFSAEFPKEGPSILRIQQVVRGDSAAYFCASSPKGETQYFGPGTRLLVL.

This rearrangement joins TRBV12-3 or TRBV12-4 to TRBJ1-6; 7 bases fit TRBD1. With V trimmed by 2 bases and J by 5 bases, 3 bases remained unmatched. CDR3 length: 15 residues. CDR3 protein: CASSLFGQDNSPLHF. For the CDR3, the DNA is TGTGCCAGCAGTTTATTCGGACAGGATAATTCACCCCTCCACTTT.

This clonotype was detected many times. This chain joins TRBV27 and TRBJ1-2; no firm D call. CDR1 and CDR2 (germline): MNHEY, SMNVEV (reference sequence). V was clipped by 3 bases and J by 4 bases, with 9 bases between them. The CDR3 length is 13 residues. The CDR3, as DNA: TGTGCCAGCAGTTTTGGGCAAACCTATGGCTACACCTTC. It codes for CASSFGQTYGYTF.

This chain uses TRBV5-5 with TRBJ2-1; the D is unclear. This CDR3 has 13 amino acids. V lost 2 bases and J 8 bases, leaving 11 bases between the germline ends. Per germline, CDR1 SGHKS and CDR2 YYEKEE (reference sequence). CDR3 protein: CASSLYGNDEQFF. The CDR3 region has the DNA TGTGCCAGCAGCTTATATGGGAACGATGAGCAGTTCTTC.